This record covers a single T cell receptor beta chain. The PCR was carried out with 60 Vbeta primers and 13 Jbeta primers. The method was immunoSEQ multiplex PCR; TCRdb's version includes in-frame clones alone and lacks a portion of them. The table includes fewer than 250,000 clones, 70% to 85% detected once. V shed 4 bases and J 5 bases; nucleotides not matched to a gene: 11. The CDR3 is 15 residues long. Per the germline V gene, CDR1 is SGHRS and CDR2 is YFSETQ. The data are from a study of cytomegalovirus exposure and HLA in healthy donors. This receptor was obtained from a girl aged 2-10 years in good health and CMV-seronegative. The sample taken for sequencing was PBMCs. This chain joins TRBV5-1 and TRBJ2-5, with 7 bases identical to TRBD1. The CDR3 region is CASSANRGRVETQYF. The CDR3 region has the DNA TGCGCCAGCAGCGCAAACAGGGGACGAGTTGAGACCCAGTACTTC.